A single sample is the source of the 20 T cell receptor beta chains below, sequenced in a study of cytomegalovirus exposure and HLA in healthy donors. The PCR ran on 60 Vbeta and 13 Jbeta primers. Sequenced by immunoSEQ multiplex PCR; TCRdb stores in-frame clones only, minus some. This table lists approximately 80,000 clones. What was sequenced was PBMCs. The receptors were gathered from a man younger than 35 in good health and CMV-seropositive.

The V and J genes are TRBV7-9 and TRBJ2-5, with TRBD1 matching 7 bases. This CDR3 spans 14 amino acids. CDR1 SEHNR and CDR2 FQNEAQ come from the germline V gene (reference sequence). Germline trimming cut 5 bases from V and 1 base from J; bases unmatched to any gene: 4. The chain's CDR3 is CASSTTGLQETQYF. CDR3 nucleotide sequence: TGTGCCAGCAGCACGACAGGGCTCCAAGAGACCCAGTACTTC.

The V call is TRBV19, the J call TRBJ1-2; maybe TRBD1 (5 bases). The CDR3 totals 15 residues. With 4 bases removed from V and 6 bases from J, the gap between germline ends came to 18 bases. Germline loops: CDR1 LNHDA, CDR2 SQIVND (reference sequence). CDR3 sequence (DNA): TGTGCCAGTAGTACAGGGAGGAGGTTAAGAGATGGCTACACCTTC. Protein: CASSTGRRLRDGYTF.

This chain connects TRBV7-6 to TRBJ1-4; D is unresolved. This CDR3 has 15 residues. The germline CDR1 and CDR2 sequences are SGHVS and FNYEAQ. V gave up 2 bases and J gave up 8 bases, with 15 bases separating them. The CDR3 DNA sequence: TGTGCCAGCAGCTTATTTTCTCCCCCGGAGGAAAAACTGTTTTTT. Its protein product is CASSLFSPPEEKLFF.

The gene calls are TRBV5-4 and TRBJ1-6, with 7 positions matching TRBD1. The CDR3 has 15 amino acids. Germline V CDR1 and CDR2: SGHNT, YYREEE (reference sequence). Trimming at V came to 2 bases and at J to 13 bases, leaving 12 bases not matched to a gene. This CDR3 reads CASSLEQGPPYPLHF. CDR3 bases: TGTGCCAGCAGCTTAGAACAGGGGCCTCCCTATCCCCTCCACTTT.

The CDR3 region is CASSGRPQQGYNSPLHF. In DNA, the CDR3 is TGTGCCAGCAGTGGGAGGCCGCAACAGGGCTATAATTCACCCCTCCACTTT. The chain joins TRBV6-1 to TRBJ1-6; D possibly corresponds to TRBD1 (6 bases). Trimming stripped 4 bases from V and 3 bases from J, with 16 bases between. Germline V lookup: CDR1 MNHNS, CDR2 SASEGT. The CDR3 contains 17 residues.

The chain links TRBV5-1 to TRBJ2-2; 13 bases fit TRBD2. Germline CDR1 reads SGHRS; CDR2 reads YFSETQ. V shed 3 bases and J 5 bases; nucleotides not matched to a gene: 4. This CDR3 comprises 16 residues. The CDR3 sequence: CASSWTSGSGTGELFF. For the CDR3, the DNA is TGCGCCAGCAGCTGGACTAGCGGGAGTGGTACCGGGGAGCTGTTTTTT.

The genes are TRBV29-1 and TRBJ1-1; 7 nucleotides align to TRBD1. From germline, CDR1 is SQVTM and CDR2 ANQGSEA. The J segment lost 7 bases and the V segment lost 7 bases, leaving 9 bases of the junction unmatched. The CDR3 runs to 12 residues. The CDR3 DNA reads as TGCAGCGGGAAAGAGACAGGGAATGAAGCTTTCTTT. This encodes CSGKETGNEAFF. Full variable domain (outside the CDR3, taken from reference TRBV29-1 and TRBJ1-1): SAVISQKPSRDICQRGTSLTIQCQVDSQVTMMFWYRQQPGQSLTLIATANQGSEATYESGFVIDKFPISRPNLTFSTLTVSNMSPEDSSIYLCSGKETGNEAFFGQGTRLTVV.

The V gene is TRBV19, the J gene TRBJ2-2; 7 nucleotides line up with TRBD2. This CDR3 has 14 amino acids. Germline loops: CDR1 LNHDA, CDR2 SQIVND (reference sequence). The V gene end was trimmed by 5 bases and the J gene end by 6 bases; junction bases not matched to a gene: 6. The CDR3, as DNA: TGTGCCAGTAGTCCCCCAACTAGCGCCGGGGAGCTGTTTTTT. Its protein product is CASSPPTSAGELFF.

The chain combines TRBV5-1 with TRBJ2-3; D remains ambiguous. From germline, CDR1 is SGHRS and CDR2 YFSETQ. Trimming took 3 bases from V and 6 from J, leaving 5 bases between them. The CDR3 has 11 amino acids. CDR3 bases: TGCGCCAGCAGCTACAGTGATACGCAGTATTTT. Its translation: CASSYSDTQYF.

The V and J genes are TRBV5-1 and TRBJ2-5, with D possibly TRBD2 on 6 matching bases. The CDR3 consists of 15 residues. Looked up from germline, CDR1 is SGHRS and CDR2 is YFSETQ. V shed 1 base and J shed 1 base, with 11 bases lying between them. The CDR3 region is CASSLQAGSQETQYF. Here the CDR3 DNA reads TGCGCCAGCAGCTTGCAGGCGGGGAGCCAAGAGACCCAGTACTTC.

V gene TRBV5-1 combines with J gene TRBJ1-5; the match to TRBD1 covers 12 bases. Germline CDR1 SGHRS, CDR2 YFSETQ. CDR3 length: 16 residues. V lost 4 bases to trimming and J lost 1 base; unmatched junction nucleotides: 3. The CDR3 nucleotides read TGCGCCAGCAGCCTGGGACAGGGGGCGAGCAATCAGCCCCAGCATTTT. It is translated as CASSLGQGASNQPQHF.

V gene TRBV6-6 combines with J gene TRBJ2-1, with 9 bases identical to TRBD1. J was trimmed by 16 bases and V by 4 bases; bases with no gene match: 11. The germline gives CDR1 MNHNY, CDR2 SVGAGI (reference sequence). This CDR3 has 13 residues. DNA for the CDR3: TGTGCCAGCAGTTCCTCCCGGGCGGGACAGGGTTTCTTC. Amino acid sequence: CASSSSRAGQGFF.

This sequence joins TRBV6-1 and TRBJ2-3; TRBD2 matches at 8 bases. CDR1 is MNHNS and CDR2 is SASEGT in the germline V gene. The CDR3 sequence is 15 residues long. Trimming cost V 2 bases and J 5 bases; bases outside gene matches: 6. The CDR3 DNA is TGTGCCAGCAGTGAAAACGGGCTAGCGGGAGATACGCAGTATTTT. Translating it yields CASSENGLAGDTQYF.

This chain joins TRBV15 and TRBJ1-1; 10 bases map to TRBD1. CDR1 is LNHNV, CDR2 YYDKDF, per germline (reference sequence). The CDR3 sequence is 16 residues long. With 5 bases clipped from V and 4 bases from J, the junction kept 10 bases outside the gene matches. The CDR3 protein is CATSVGGTGASTEAFF. CDR3 DNA sequence: TGTGCCACCAGCGTTGGGGGGACAGGGGCATCCACTGAAGCTTTCTTT.

The chain joins TRBV29-1 to TRBJ2-5; 7 nucleotides match TRBD2. The J call may be wrong; the DNA end is better matched by TRBJ2-7. The CDR3 extends over 12 amino acids. From germline, CDR1 is SQVTM and CDR2 ANQGSEA. CDR3: CSVWEGTYEQYF. CDR3 sequence (DNA): TGCAGCGTTTGGGAGGGAACCTACGAGCAGTACTTC.

The J gene is TRBJ2-2, the V gene TRBV6-6, with 7 bases matching TRBD2. There are 14 residues in the CDR3. The V segment lost 3 bases and the J segment 4 bases; nucleotides outside the gene matches: 2. CDR1 and CDR2 from the germline V gene are MNHNY and SVGAGI (reference sequence). CDR3 amino acids: CASSYIAGTGELFF. The CDR3 DNA is TGTGCCAGCAGTTATATAGCGGGCACCGGGGAGCTGTTTTTT.

The chain is built from TRBV11-2 and TRBJ1-5, with D perhaps matching TRBD1 (6 bases). The CDR3 runs 16 residues. Germline V lookup: CDR1 SGHAT, CDR2 FQNNGV. Trimming removed 1 base at V and 5 bases at J, with 15 bases between. The CDR3 coding sequence is TGTGCCAGCAGCTTAGTATACAGGGCGCCGGATCAGCCCCAGCATTTT. Its translation: CASSLVYRAPDQPQHF.

V gene TRBV4-1 combines with J gene TRBJ1-4; 9 bases match TRBD1. This CDR3 spans 16 amino acids. Germline V gene sequence: CDR1 MGHRA, CDR2 YSYEKL. V lost 4 bases and J lost 7; bases outside the gene matches: 10. The CDR3 loop reads CASSPRTTGGFEKLFF. CDR3 in DNA: TGCGCCAGCAGCCCCCGTACCACAGGGGGCTTTGAAAAACTGTTTTTT.

The chain couples TRBV9 to TRBJ2-3; TRBD2 matches 8 bases. Looked up from germline, CDR1 is SGDLS and CDR2 is YYNGEE. CDR3 size: 15 residues. The junction had 5 bases not matched to a gene; V was cut back by 4 bases and J by 1 base. Here the CDR3 DNA reads TGTGCCAGCAGCCAAGCGGGAGCCCGCACAGATACGCAGTATTTT. It specifies CASSQAGARTDTQYF. Full variable domain (outside the CDR3, taken from reference TRBV9 and TRBJ2-3): DSGVTQTPKHLITATGQRVTLRCSPRSGDLSVYWYQQSLDQGLQFLIQYYNGEERAKGNILERFSAQQFPDLHSELNLSSLELGDSALYFCASSQAGARTDTQYFGPGTRLTVL.

V is TRBV7-9 and J is TRBJ1-2; D remains ambiguous. CDR1 is SEHNR and CDR2 is FQNEAQ in the germline V gene (reference sequence). V lost 5 bases and J 8 bases, leaving 15 bases between the germline ends. The CDR3 is 13 residues long. The CDR3 DNA sequence: TGTGCCAGCAGCCCCTCTCTATTGAGGGGCTACACCTTC. Protein: CASSPSLLRGYTF.